These 7 T cell receptor beta chains were sequenced from one sample in a study of post-analysis software for immune sequencing data. General study points: Patients carried 4 or 5 TRBV segments more frequently than controls did, and TRBV5-6, TRBV5-1 and TRBV20-1 were among them.

Every TCR beta cDNA library bore unique molecular identifiers. TCRdb ran MiXCR on the PCR reads and lists one entry per CDR3 protein. The sample has hundreds of thousands of distinct CDR3 sequences, more than 50% seen once. These receptors' targets are unknown. Sequencing was carried out using blood. These receptors were taken from a girl aged 2 to 10 with multiple sclerosis.

The chain has TRBV20-1 and TRBJ1-1; D is unclear. Trimming removed 3 bases from V and 5 bases from J, with 13 bases in between. The CDR3 is made up of 13 amino acids. Germline-derived CDR1 and CDR2 are DFQATT and SNEGSKA (reference sequence). CDR3 in amino acids: CSASRPAWTEAFF. CDR3 DNA sequence: TGCAGTGCTAGTAGACCGGCGTGGACTGAAGCTTTCTTT.

The chain carries TRBV10-3 and TRBJ2-7; D remains unclear. The germline V gene has CDR1 ENHRY and CDR2 SYGVKD. Trimming left V 3 bases short and J 4 bases short, with 10 bases between. The CDR3 consists of 13 residues. The DNA for the CDR3 is TGTGCCATCAGTGATGTGGTTCAATACGAGCAGTACTTC. It translates to CAISDVVQYEQYF.

V and J are TRBV4-1 and TRBJ2-7, with TRBD1 matching 7 bases. This CDR3 has 16 residues. Trimming removed 1 base from V and 0 bases from J; junction bases left unmatched: 6. Germline V gives CDR1 MGHRA, CDR2 YSYEKL. CDR3 region: CASSQVGTAISYEQYF. The CDR3 coding sequence is TGCGCCAGCAGCCAAGTAGGGACAGCAATCTCCTACGAGCAGTACTTC.

The V call is TRBV12-3 or TRBV12-4, the J call TRBJ2-1; D call uncertain. The CDR3 spans 14 residues. Trimming took off 6 bases at V and 5 bases at J, with 14 bases between the two ends. CDR3 coding DNA: TGTGCCAGCAGCTCCGACGGTAGGGACAATGAGCAGTTCTTC. Protein product: CASSSDGRDNEQFF.

The chain is built from TRBV2 and TRBJ2-5; 8 bases are a match to TRBD1. With the DNA end fitting TRBJ2-7 better, the J assignment may be wrong. The CDR3 is 13 residues long. Germline values: CDR1 SNHLY, CDR2 FYNNEI. DNA of the CDR3: TGTGCCAGCAGGGACAGGGCAGACTACGAGCAGTACTTC. Its protein product is CASRDRADYEQYF.

This rearrangement joins TRBV9 to TRBJ2-3, with 7 bases that match TRBD2. The V and J ends lost 4 bases and 3 bases, in that order; junction bases with no gene match: 8. Per the germline V gene, CDR1 is SGDLS and CDR2 is YYNGEE. The CDR3 has 15 residues. The CDR3: CASSPREGRTDTQYF. CDR3 DNA: TGTGCCAGCAGCCCCAGGGAGGGTAGAACAGATACGCAGTATTTT.

The rearrangement joins TRBV6-2 or TRBV6-3 to TRBJ2-1; 8 nucleotides match TRBD2. Germline loops: CDR1 MNHEY, CDR2 SVGEGT. Trimming at V came to 5 bases and at J to 6 bases, leaving 6 bases not matched to a gene. This CDR3 has 14 residues. CDR3 in DNA: TGTGCCAGCAGTGACCACGGGGGGGCCAATGAGCAGTTCTTC. Its translation: CASSDHGGANEQFF.